This T cell receptor (beta chain) was recorded in a study of blood T cells in healthy people across ages. Caucasian individuals from Russia who were healthy and aged about 6 to 95 acted as donors. Primers used in a second PCR of about 7 to 12 cycles were a sample-barcoded 5' primer and a J-beta primer mix. TCRdb re-called the 5' RACE reads through MiXCR, storing one row per CDR3 protein. The repertoire holds around 2 million distinct CDR3 sequences, with roughly two fifths as singletons. Trimming left V 0 bases short and J 2 bases short, with 13 bases between. Germline V CDR1 and CDR2: DFQATT, SNEGSKA (reference sequence). There are 15 residues in the CDR3. Broader study findings: Diversity figures based on one million T cells were deemed too low.

Remarks on this clonotype: Its specificity is unknown.

The chain uses TRBV20-1 and TRBJ2-5; D ambiguous. Material: blood. The receptor's source is a human donor in good health. The CDR3 bases are TGCAGTGCTAGAGATCGCCCAGGTTTTCAAGAGACCCAGTACTTC. Its translation is CSARDRPGFQETQYF.